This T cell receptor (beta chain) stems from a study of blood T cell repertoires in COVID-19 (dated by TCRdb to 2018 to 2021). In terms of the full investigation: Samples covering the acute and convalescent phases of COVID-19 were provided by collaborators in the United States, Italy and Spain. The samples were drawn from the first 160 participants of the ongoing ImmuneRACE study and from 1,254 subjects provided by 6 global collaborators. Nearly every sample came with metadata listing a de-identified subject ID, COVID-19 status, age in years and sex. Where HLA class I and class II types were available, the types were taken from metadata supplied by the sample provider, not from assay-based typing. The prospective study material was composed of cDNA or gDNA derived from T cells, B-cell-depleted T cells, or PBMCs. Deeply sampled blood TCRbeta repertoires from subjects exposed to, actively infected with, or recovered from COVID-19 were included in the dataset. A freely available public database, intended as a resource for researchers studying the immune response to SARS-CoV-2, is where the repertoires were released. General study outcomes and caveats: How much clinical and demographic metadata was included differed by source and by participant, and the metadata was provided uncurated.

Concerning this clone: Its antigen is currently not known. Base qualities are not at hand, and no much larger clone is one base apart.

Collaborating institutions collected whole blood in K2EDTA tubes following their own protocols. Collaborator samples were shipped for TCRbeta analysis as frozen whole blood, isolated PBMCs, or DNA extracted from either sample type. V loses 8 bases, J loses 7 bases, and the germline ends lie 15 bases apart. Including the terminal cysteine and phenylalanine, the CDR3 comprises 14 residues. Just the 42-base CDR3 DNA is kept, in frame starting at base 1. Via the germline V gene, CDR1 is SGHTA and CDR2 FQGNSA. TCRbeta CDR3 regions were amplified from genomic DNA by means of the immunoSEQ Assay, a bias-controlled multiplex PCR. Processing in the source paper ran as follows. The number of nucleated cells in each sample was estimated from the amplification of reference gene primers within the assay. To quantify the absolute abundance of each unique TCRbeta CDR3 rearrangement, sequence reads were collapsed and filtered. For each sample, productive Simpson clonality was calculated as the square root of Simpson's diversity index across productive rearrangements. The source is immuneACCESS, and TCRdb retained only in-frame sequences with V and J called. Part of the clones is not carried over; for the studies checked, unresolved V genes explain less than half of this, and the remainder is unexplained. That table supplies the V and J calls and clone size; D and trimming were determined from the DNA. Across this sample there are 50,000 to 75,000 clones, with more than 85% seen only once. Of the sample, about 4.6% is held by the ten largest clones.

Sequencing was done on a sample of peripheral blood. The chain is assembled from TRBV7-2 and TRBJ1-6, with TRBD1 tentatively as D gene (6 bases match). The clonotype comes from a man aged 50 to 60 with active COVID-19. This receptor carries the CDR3 CASREQGGNSPLHF. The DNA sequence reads TGTGCCAGCCGCGAACAGGGCGGGAATTCACCCCTCCACTTT.